This T cell receptor beta chain was obtained from a study of tumor-infiltrating lymphocytes in primary liver carcinoma. General observations from the study: The study used bulk unsorted samples and so did not compare CD4+ and CD8+ repertoires.

Germline DNA was extracted alongside blood RNA, which was obtained from unsorted whole blood. Prior to the surgical procedure, about 3.7 milliliters of peripheral blood were collected. Remarks on this clonotype: Its antigen remains unidentified. A much larger clone differs from this one at a single base, so this may be a read error.

Making TCR beta cDNA involved roughly 0.55 ug total RNA and a constant-region primer. Libraries of TCR beta came from three nested multiplex PCR rounds with slightly modified ARM-PCR. MiXCR, run by TCRdb on the multiplex PCR reads, gives a single entry per CDR3 protein. The table shows hundreds of thousands of distinct CDR3 sequences, with almost 60% occurring only once. Material for sequencing was peripheral blood. This clonotype was sampled from a young woman with primary liver carcinoma and hepatitis B virus infection.

Written as DNA, the CDR3 is TGTGCCAGCACTTCTCGGGCGGGAGCTTTCTTT. Its protein product is CASTSRAGAFF. V is TRBV12-3 or TRBV12-4 and J is TRBJ1-1; D unresolved. CDR3 length: 11 residues. V was trimmed by 7 bases and J by 10 bases, leaving 13 bases between them.